This T cell receptor (beta chain) was identified during a study of CD8 T cells in Susac syndrome. Study overall: Patients with Susac syndrome had blood drawn and were at that point therapy-naive, on corticosteroids, or on intravenous immunoglobulin alone.

This CDR3 is built from 19 residues. V gave up 4 bases and J gave up 0 bases, with 23 bases separating them. Per the germline V gene, CDR1 is SGDLS and CDR2 is YYNGEE. The study sequenced TCR beta in blood CD8+ and CD4+ T cells. RNA amounts of roughly 0.5 to 1 ug underwent reverse transcription with random hexamers. TCRdb called the immunoSEQ multiplex PCR reads again in MiXCR, with one record for every CDR3 protein. This sample has roughly 250,000 distinct CDR3 sequences, with around 96% found just once. This chain links TRBV9 with TRBJ2-4; tentative D call: TRBD1 (5 bases). This TCR was recovered from a human donor with Susac syndrome. Sequencing was performed on CD4+ T cells from PBMCs. The DNA of the CDR3 is TGTGCCAGCAGCTCAAGAGATTTTAGACAGATCCTAGCCAAAAACATTCAGTACTTC. The encoded protein is CASSSRDFRQILAKNIQYF.